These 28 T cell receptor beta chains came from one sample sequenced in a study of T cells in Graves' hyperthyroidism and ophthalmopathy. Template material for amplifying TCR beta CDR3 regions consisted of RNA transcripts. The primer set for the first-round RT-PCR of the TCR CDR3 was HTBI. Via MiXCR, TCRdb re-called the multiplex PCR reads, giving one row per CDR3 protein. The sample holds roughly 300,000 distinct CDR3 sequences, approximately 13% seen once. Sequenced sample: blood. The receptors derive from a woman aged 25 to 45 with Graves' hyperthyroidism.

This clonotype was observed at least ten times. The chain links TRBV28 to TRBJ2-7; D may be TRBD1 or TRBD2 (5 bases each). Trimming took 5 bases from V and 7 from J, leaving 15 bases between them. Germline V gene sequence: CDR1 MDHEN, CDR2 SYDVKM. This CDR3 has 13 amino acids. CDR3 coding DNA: TGTGCCAGCAGTCTTTTGAGGTGGGGGGAGCAGTACTTC. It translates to CASSLLRWGEQYF.

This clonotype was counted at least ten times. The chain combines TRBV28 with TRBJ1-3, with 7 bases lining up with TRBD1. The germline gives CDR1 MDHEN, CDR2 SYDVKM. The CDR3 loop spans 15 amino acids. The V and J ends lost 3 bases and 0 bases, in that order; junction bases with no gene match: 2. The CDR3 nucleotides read TGTGCCAGCAGTTTCAGGGGGTTCTCTGGAAACACCATATATTTT. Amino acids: CASSFRGFSGNTIYF.

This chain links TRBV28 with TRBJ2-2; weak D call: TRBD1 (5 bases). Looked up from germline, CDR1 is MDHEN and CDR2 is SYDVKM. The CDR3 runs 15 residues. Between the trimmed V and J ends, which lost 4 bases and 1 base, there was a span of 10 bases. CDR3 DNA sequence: TGTGCCAGCAGTTCGGGTGACAGGAACACCGGGGAGCTGTTTTTT. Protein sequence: CASSSGDRNTGELFF.

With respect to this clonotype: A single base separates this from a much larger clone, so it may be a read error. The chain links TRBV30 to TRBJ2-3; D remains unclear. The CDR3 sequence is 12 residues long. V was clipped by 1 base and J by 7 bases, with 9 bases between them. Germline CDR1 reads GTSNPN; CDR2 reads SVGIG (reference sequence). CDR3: CAWSDIYHTQYF. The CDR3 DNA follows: TGTGCCTGGAGTGATATTTATCATACGCAGTATTTT.

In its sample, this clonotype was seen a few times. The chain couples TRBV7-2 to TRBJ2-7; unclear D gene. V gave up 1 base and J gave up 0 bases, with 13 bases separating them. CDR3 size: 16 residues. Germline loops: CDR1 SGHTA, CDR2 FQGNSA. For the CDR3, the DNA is TGTGCCAGCAGCTTAGTCATCGGCAGACACTCCTACGAGCAGTACTTC. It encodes CASSLVIGRHSYEQYF.

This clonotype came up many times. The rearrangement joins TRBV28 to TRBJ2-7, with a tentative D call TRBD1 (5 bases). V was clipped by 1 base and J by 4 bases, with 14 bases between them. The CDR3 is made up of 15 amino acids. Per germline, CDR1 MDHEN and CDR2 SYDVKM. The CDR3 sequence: CASSLSGAGSYEQYF. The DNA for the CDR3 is TGTGCCAGCAGTTTATCTGGGGCAGGGTCGTACGAGCAGTACTTC.

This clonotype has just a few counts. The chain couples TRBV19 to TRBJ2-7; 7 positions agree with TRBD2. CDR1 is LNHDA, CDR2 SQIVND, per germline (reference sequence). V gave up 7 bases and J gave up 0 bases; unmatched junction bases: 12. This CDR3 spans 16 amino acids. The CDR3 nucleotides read TGTGCCAGTAAAATACGCCATGGCGGGAGCTCCTACGAGCAGTACTTC. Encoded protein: CASKIRHGGSSYEQYF.

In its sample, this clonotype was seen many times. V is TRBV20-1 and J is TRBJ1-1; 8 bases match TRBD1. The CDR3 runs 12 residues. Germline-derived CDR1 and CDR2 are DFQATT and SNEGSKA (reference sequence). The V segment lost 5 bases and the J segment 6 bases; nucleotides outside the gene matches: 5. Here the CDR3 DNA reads TGCAGTGCTGACAGGGGAGAGGCTGAAGCTTTCTTT. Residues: CSADRGEAEAFF.

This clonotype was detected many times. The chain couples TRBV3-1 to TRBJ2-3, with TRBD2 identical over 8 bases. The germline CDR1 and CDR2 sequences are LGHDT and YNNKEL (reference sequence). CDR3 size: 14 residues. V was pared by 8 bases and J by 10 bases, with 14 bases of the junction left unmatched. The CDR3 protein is CASGAGLEFVAQYF. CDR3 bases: TGTGCCAGCGGGGCGGGACTAGAGTTCGTGGCGCAGTATTTT.

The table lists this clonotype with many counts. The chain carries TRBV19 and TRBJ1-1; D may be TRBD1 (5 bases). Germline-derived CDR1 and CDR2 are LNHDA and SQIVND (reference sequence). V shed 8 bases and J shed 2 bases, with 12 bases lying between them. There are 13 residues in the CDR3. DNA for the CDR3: TGTGCCAGTCGCAAGACAGTAAACACTGAAGCTTTCTTT. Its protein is CASRKTVNTEAFF.

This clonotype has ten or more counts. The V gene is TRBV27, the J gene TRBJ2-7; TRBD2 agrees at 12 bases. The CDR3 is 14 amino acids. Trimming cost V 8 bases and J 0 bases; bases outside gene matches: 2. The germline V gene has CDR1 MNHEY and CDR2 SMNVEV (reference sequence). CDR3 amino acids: CASRLAGASYEQYF. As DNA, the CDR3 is TGTGCCAGCCGACTAGCGGGAGCCTCCTACGAGCAGTACTTC.

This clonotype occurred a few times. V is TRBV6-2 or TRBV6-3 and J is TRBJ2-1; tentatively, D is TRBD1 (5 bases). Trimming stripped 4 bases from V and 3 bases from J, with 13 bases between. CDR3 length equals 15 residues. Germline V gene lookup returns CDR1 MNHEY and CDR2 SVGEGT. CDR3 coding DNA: TGTGCCAGCAGTTCATCCAGGGCCCTCTACAATGAGCAGTTCTTC. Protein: CASSSSRALYNEQFF.

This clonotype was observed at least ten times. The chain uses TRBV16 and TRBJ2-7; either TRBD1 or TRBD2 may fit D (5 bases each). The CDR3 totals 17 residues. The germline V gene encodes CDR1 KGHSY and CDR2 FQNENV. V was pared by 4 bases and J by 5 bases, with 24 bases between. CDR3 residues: CASSPFWGTGTVDEQYF. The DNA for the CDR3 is TGTGCCAGCAGCCCGTTTTGGGGGACCGGGACGGTGGACGAGCAGTACTTC.

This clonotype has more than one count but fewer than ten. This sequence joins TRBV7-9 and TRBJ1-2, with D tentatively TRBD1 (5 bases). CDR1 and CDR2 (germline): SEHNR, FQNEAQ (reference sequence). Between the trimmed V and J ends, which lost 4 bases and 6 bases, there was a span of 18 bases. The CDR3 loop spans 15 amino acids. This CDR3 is CASSSLAGTENGYTF. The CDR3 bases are TGTGCCAGCAGCTCGTTAGCCGGGACTGAAAATGGCTACACCTTC.

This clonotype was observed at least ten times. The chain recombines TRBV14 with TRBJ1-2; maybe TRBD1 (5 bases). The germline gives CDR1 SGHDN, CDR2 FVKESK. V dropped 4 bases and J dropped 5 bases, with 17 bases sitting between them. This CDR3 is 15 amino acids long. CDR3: CASSPHGDGLYGYTF. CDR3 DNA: TGTGCCAGCAGCCCTCATGGGGACGGACTTTATGGCTACACCTTC.

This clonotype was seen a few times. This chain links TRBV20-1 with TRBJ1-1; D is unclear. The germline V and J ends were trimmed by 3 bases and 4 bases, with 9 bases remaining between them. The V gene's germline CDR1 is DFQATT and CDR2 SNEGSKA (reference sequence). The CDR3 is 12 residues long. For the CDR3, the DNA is TGCAGTGCTAGCGGGCAGCTCACTGAAGCTTTCTTT. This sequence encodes CSASGQLTEAFF.

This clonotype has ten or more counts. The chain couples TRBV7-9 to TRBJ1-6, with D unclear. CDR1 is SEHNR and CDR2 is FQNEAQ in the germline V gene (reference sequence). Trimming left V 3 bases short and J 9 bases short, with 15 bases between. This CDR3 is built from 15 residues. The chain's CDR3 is CASSLKNREGSPLHF. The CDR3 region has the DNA TGTGCCAGCAGCTTGAAGAACCGGGAAGGTTCACCCCTCCACTTT.

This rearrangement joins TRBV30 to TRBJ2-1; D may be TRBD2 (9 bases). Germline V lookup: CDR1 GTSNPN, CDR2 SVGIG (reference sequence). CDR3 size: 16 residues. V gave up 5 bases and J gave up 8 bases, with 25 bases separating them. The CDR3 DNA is TGTGCCTGGCAGGACAGGGTATGGCGGGAGGGAGATGAGCAGTTCTTC. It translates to CAWQDRVWREGDEQFF. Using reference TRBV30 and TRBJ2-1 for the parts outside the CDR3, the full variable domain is SQTIHQWPATLVQPVGSPLSLECTVEGTSNPNLYWYRQAAGRGLQLLFYSVGIGQISSEVPQNLSASRPQDRQFILSSKKLLLSDSGFYLCAWQDRVWREGDEQFFGPGTRLTVL.

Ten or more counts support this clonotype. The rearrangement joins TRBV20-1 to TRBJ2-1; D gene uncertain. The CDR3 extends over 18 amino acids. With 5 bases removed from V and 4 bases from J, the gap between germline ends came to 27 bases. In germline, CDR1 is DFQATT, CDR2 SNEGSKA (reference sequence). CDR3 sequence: CSAYPTTTGASFYNEQFF. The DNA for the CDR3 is TGCAGTGCTTACCCAACAACGACTGGAGCCAGTTTTTACAATGAGCAGTTCTTC.

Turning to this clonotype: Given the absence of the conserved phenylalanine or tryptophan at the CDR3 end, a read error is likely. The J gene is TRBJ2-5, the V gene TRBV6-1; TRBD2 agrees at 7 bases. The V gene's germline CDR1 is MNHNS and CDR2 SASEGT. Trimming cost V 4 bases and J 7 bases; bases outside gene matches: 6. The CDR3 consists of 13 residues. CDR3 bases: TGTGCCAGCAGTGTTTCGCGCGGGGGGACCCAGTACCTC. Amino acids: CASSVSRGGTQYL.

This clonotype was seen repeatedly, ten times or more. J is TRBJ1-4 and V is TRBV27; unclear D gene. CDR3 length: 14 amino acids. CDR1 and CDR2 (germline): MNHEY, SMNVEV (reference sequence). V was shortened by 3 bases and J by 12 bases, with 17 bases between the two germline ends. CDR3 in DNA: TGTGCCAGCAGTTTGTCCCTCGGGGTCGGTGAACTGTTTTTT. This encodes CASSLSLGVGELFF.

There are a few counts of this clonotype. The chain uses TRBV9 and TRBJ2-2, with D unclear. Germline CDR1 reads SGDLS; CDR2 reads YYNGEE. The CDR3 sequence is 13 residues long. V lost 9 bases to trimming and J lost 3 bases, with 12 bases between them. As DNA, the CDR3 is TGTGCCAAGAGCGATGGGGACACCGGGGAGCTGTTTTTT. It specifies CAKSDGDTGELFF.

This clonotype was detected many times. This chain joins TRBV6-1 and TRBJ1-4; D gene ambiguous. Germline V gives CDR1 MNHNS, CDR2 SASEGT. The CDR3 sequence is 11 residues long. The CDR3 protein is CACGRDEKLFF. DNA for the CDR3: TGTGCGTGCGGGAGGGATGAAAAACTGTTTTTT.

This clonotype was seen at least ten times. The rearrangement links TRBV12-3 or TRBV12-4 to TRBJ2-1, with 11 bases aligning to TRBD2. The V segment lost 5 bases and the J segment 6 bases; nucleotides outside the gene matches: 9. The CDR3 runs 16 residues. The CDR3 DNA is TGTGCCAGCAGTCATTTAGCGGGAGGGATTGCCAATGAGCAGTTCTTC. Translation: CASSHLAGGIANEQFF.

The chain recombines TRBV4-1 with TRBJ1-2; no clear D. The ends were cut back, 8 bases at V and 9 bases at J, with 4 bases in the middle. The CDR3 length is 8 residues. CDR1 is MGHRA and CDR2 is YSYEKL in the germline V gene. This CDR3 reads CASGSYTF. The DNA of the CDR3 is TGCGCCAGCGGGAGCTACACCTTC.

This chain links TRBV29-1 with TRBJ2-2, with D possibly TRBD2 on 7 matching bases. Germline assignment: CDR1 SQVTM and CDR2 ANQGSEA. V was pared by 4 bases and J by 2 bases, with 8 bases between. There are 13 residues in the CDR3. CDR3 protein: CSVGGGNTGELFF. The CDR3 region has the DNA TGCAGCGTTGGGGGGGGCAACACCGGGGAGCTGTTTTTT.

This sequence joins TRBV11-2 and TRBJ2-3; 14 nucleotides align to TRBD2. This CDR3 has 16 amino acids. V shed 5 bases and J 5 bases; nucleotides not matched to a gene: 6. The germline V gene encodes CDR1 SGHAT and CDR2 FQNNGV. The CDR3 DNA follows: TGTGCCAGCAGCAAAGGACTAGCGGGGGGCCTAGATACGCAGTATTTT. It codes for CASSKGLAGGLDTQYF.

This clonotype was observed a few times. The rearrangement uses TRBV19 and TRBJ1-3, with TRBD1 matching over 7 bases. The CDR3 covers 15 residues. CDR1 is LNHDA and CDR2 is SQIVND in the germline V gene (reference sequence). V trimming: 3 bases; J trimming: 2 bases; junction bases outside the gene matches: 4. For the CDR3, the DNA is TGTGCCAGTAGTATCGGCGACAGGGCTGGAAACACCATATATTTT. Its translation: CASSIGDRAGNTIYF.